This T cell receptor (beta chain) was captured by sequencing in a study of shared clonotypes between healthy human individuals. Turning to the study itself: Three CD4 naive, three CD4 memory, two CD8 naive and one CD8 memory plate were used per donor. Whole-study results and caveats: Some naive CD4 clonotypes, 4% to 6%, turned up in common across several donors.

To note about this clone: Antigen: not known.

All donors qualified as healthy HIV-negative adults and had experienced no recent acute infections or vaccinations. This table comes from immunoSEQ multiplex PCR, and its TCRdb copy is limited to in-frame clones, with some not included. The table has 550,000 to 700,000 clones, roughly 73% seen once; the top ten hold around 2%. Trimming took off 1 base at V and 3 bases at J, with 6 bases between the two ends. The CDR3 sequence is 13 residues long. CDR1 is SGHKS, CDR2 YYEKEE, per germline (reference sequence). This clonotype was sampled from a young woman in good health. Sequencing used memory CD4+ T cells sorted from blood. Indicated subset: CD45RA-negative fraction. This chain connects TRBV5-5 to TRBJ2-3, with D unclear. In nucleotides, the CDR3 is TGTGCCAGCAGCTTGAGGGCGACAGATACGCAGTATTTT. This gives the protein CASSLRATDTQYF.